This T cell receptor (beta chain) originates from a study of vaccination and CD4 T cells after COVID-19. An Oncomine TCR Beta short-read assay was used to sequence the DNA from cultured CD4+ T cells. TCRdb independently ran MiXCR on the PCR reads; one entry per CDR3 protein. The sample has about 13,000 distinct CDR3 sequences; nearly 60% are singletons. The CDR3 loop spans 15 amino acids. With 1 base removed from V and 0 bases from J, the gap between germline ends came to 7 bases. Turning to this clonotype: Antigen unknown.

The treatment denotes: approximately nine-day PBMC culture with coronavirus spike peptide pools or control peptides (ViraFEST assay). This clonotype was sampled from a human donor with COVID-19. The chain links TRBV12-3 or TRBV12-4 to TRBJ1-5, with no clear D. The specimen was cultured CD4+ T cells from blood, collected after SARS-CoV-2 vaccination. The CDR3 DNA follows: TGTGCCAGCAGTTTAGACCAGAATAGCAATCAGCCCCAGCATTTT. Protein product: CASSLDQNSNQPQHF.